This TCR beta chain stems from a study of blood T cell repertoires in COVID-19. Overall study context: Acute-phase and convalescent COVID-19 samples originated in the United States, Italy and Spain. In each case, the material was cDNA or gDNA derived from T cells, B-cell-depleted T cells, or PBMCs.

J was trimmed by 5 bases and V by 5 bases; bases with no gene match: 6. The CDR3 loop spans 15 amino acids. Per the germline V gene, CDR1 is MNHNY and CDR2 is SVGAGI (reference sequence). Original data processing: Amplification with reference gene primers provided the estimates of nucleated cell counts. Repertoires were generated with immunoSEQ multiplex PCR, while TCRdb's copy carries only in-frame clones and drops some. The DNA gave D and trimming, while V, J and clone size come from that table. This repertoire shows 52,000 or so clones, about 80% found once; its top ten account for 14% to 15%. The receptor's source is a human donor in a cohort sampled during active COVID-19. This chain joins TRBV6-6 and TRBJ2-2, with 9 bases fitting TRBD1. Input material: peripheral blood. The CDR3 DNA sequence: TGTGCCAGCAGTCTACAGGGGGCTTGGACCGGGGAGCTGTTTTTT. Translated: CASSLQGAWTGELFF.